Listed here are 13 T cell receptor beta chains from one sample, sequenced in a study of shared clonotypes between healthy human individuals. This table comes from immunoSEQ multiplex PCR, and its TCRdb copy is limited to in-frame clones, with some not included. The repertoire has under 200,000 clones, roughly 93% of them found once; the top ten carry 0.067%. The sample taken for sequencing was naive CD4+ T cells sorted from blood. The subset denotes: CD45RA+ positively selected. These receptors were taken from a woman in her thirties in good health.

Written as DNA, the CDR3 is TGTGCCAGCAGACCAAGCGGGTACTCCTACAATGAGCAGTTCTTC. Translation gives CASRPSGYSYNEQFF. This rearrangement joins TRBV5-4 to TRBJ2-1, with D perhaps matching TRBD2 (6 bases). Germline V gene sequence: CDR1 SGHNT, CDR2 YYREEE (reference sequence). Trimming took 5 bases from V and 0 from J, leaving 12 bases between them. CDR3 length: 15 amino acids. The variable domain in full, with the rest retrieved from reference TRBV5-4 and TRBJ2-1, is ETGVTQSPTHLIKTRGQQVTLRCSSQSGHNTVSWYQQALGQGPQFIFQYYREEENGRGNFPPRFSGLQFPNYSSELNVNALELDDSALYLCASRPSGYSYNEQFFGPGTRLTVL.

The chain's CDR3 is CSVERGRGTDTQYF. In DNA, the CDR3 is TGCAGCGTTGAACGCGGGAGGGGTACAGATACGCAGTATTTT. The chain recombines TRBV29-1 with TRBJ2-3; 9 nucleotides align to TRBD2. The CDR3 runs to 14 residues. Germline CDR1 reads SQVTM; CDR2 reads ANQGSEA. The V and J ends lost 2 bases and 3 bases, in that order; junction bases with no gene match: 3.

The chain's CDR3 is CASSPAGQGGSYEQYF. Written as DNA, the CDR3 is TGTGCCAGCAGCCCAGCAGGGCAGGGCGGCTCCTACGAGCAGTACTTC. The rearrangement links TRBV11-2 to TRBJ2-7, with D possibly being TRBD1 (5 bases). This CDR3 is built from 16 residues. Germline V gene sequence: CDR1 SGHAT, CDR2 FQNNGV. V lost 5 bases and J lost 0, with 17 bases in between.

In DNA, the CDR3 is TGTGCCAGCAGCTCCTTGACAGATAACGCCAAAAAGGTTACCGGGGAGCTGTTTTTT. Its translation is CASSSLTDNAKKVTGELFF. The V and J genes are TRBV7-9 and TRBJ2-2, with a weak D call TRBD1 (5 bases). CDR3 length: 19 residues. Germline values: CDR1 SEHNR, CDR2 FQNEAQ (reference sequence). Trimming left V 4 bases short and J 5 bases short, with 26 bases between.

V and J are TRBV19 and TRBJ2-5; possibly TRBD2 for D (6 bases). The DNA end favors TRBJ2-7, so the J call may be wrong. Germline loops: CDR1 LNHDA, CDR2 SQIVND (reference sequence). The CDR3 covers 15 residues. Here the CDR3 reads CASSISSSGTYEQYF. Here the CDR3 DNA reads TGTGCCAGTAGTATCTCGAGTAGCGGAACCTACGAGCAGTACTTC.

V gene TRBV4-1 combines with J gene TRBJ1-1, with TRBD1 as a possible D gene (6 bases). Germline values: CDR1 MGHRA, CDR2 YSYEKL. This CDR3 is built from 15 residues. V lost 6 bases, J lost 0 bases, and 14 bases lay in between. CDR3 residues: CASRDQKGVNTEAFF. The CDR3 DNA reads TGCGCCAGCAGGGACCAAAAGGGGGTGAACACTGAAGCTTTCTTT.

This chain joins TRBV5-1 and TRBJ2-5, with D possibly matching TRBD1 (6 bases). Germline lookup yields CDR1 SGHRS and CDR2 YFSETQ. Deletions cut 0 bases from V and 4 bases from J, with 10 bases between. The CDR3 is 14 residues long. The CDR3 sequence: CASSLGGRGETQYF. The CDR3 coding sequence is TGCGCCAGCAGCTTGGGGGGGCGCGGAGAGACCCAGTACTTC.

The CDR3 loop reads CASSFMGEWRPQHF. In DNA form, the CDR3 reads TGTGCCAGCAGTTTTATGGGGGAGTGGCGGCCCCAGCATTTT. The V gene is TRBV28, the J gene TRBJ1-5, with D possibly matching TRBD1 (5 bases). V was trimmed by 3 bases and J by 9 bases, leaving 15 bases between them. Looked up from germline, CDR1 is MDHEN and CDR2 is SYDVKM. The CDR3 runs to 14 residues.

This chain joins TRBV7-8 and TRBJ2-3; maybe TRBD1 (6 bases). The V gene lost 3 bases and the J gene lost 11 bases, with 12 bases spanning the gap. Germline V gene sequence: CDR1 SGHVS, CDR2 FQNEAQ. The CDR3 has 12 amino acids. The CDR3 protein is CASSFRDTVQYF. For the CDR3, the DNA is TGTGCCAGCAGCTTCCGGGACACCGTGCAGTATTTT.

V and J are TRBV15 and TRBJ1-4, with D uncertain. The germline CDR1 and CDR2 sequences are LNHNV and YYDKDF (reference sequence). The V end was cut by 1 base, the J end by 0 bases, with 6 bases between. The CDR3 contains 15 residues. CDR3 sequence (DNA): TGTGCCACCAGCAGAGTCGAAGCAACTAATGAAAAACTGTTTTTT. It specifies CATSRVEATNEKLFF.

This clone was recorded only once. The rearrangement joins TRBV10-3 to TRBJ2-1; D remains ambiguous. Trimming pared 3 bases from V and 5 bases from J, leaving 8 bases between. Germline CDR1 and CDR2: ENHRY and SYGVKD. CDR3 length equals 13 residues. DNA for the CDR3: TGTGCCATCAGTGAACAGAGAAACAATGAGCAGTTCTTC. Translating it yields CAISEQRNNEQFF.

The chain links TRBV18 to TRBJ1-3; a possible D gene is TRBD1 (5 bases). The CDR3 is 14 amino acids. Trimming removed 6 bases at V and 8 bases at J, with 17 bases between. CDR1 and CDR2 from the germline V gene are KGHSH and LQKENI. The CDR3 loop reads CASSTMSAGDTIYF. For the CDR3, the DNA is TGTGCCAGCTCCACGATGTCCGCGGGGGACACCATATATTTT. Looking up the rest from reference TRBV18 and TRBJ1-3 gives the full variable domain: NAGVMQNPRHLVRRRGQEARLRCSPMKGHSHVYWYRQLPEEGLKFMVYLQKENIIDESGMPKERFSAEFPKEGPSILRIQQVVRGDSAAYFCASSTMSAGDTIYFGEGSWLTVV.

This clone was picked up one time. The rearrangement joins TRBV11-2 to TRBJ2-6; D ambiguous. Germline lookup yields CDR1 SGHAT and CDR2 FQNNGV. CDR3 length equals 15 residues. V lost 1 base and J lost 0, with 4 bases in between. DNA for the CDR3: TGTGCCAGCAGCTTAGCGCCCTCTGGGGCCAACGTCCTGACTTTC. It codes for CASSLAPSGANVLTF.